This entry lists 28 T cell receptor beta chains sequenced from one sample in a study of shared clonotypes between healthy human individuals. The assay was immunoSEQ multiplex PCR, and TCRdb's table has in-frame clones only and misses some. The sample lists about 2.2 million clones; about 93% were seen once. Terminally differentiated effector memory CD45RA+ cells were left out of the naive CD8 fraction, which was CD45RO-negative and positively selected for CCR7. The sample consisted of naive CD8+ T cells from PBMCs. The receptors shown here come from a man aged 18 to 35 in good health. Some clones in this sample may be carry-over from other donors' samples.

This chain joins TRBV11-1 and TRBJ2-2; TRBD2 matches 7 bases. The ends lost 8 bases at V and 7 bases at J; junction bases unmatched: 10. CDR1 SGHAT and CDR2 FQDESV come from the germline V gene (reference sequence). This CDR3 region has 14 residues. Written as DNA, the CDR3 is TGTGCCAGCGGAAACTGGGGGGGAAACGGGGAGCTGTTTTTT. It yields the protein CASGNWGGNGELFF.

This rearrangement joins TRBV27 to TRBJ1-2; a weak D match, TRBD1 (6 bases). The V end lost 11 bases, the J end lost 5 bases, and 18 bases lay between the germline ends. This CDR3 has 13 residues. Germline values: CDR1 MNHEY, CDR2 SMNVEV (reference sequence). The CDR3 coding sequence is TGTGCCGCCAAAGACAGGTTAGGGTATGGCTACACCTTC. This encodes CAAKDRLGYGYTF.

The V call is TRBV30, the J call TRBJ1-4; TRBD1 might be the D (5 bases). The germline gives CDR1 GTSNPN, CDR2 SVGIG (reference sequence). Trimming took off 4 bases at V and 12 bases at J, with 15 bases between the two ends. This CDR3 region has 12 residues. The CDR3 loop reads CAWTPRWGELFF. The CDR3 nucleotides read TGTGCCTGGACCCCCCGGTGGGGGGAACTGTTTTTT.

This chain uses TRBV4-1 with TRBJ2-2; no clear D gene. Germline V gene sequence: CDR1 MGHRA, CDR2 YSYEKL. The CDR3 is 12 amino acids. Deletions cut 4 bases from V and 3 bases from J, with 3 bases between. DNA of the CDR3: TGCGCCAGCAGCCCCCACACCGGGGAGCTGTTTTTT. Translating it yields CASSPHTGELFF.

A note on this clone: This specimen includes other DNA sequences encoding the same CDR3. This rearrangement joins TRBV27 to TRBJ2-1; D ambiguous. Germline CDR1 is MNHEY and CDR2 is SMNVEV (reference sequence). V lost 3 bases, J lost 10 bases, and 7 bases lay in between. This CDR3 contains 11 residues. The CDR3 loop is CASSFGREQFF. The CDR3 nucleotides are TGTGCCAGCAGTTTTGGGCGCGAGCAGTTCTTC.

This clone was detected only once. The chain's CDR3 is CAWSGWDSSYEQYF. The CDR3 DNA sequence: TGTGCCTGGAGTGGGTGGGACAGCTCCTACGAGCAGTACTTC. The chain combines TRBV30 with TRBJ2-5, with 7 bases fitting TRBD1. The J call may be wrong; the DNA end is better matched by TRBJ2-7. The V gene's germline CDR1 is GTSNPN and CDR2 SVGIG (reference sequence). The CDR3 totals 14 residues.

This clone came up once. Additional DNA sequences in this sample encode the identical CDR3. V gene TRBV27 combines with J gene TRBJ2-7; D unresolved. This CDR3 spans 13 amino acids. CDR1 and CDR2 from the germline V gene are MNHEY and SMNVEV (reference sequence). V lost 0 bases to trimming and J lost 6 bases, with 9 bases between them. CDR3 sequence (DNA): TGTGCCAGCAGTTTATCGCGATTTGGCGAGCAGTACTTC. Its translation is CASSLSRFGEQYF.

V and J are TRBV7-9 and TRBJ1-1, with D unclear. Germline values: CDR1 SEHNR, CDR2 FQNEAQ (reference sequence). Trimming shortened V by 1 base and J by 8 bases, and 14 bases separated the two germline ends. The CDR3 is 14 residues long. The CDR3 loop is CASSLVSTAAEAFF. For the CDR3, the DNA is TGTGCCAGCAGCTTAGTATCGACGGCCGCCGAAGCTTTCTTT. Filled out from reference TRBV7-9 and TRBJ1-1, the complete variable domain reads DTGVSQNPRHKITKRGQNVTFRCDPISEHNRLYWYRQTLGQGPEFLTYFQNEAQLEKSRLLSDRFSAERPKGSFSTLEIQRTEQGDSAMYLCASSLVSTAAEAFFGQGTRLTVV.

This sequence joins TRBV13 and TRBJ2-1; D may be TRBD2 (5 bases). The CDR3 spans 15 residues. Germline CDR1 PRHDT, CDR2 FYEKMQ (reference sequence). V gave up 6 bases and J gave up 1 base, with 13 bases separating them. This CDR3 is CASSTTRRSYNEQFF. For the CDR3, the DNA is TGTGCCAGCAGTACAACGCGGAGGTCCTACAATGAGCAGTTCTTC.

For the CDR3, the DNA is TGTGCCAGCAGCCAACGAACTAGACTAGCGGGAAAATTCGGGCTCTACAATGAGCAGTTCTTC. Translated, it gives CASSQRTRLAGKFGLYNEQFF. This rearrangement joins TRBV13 to TRBJ2-1; 11 bases map to TRBD2. V shed 5 bases and J 3 bases; nucleotides not matched to a gene: 21. Germline lookup yields CDR1 PRHDT and CDR2 FYEKMQ (reference sequence). CDR3 length: 21 residues.

CDR3 DNA: TGTGCCAGCAGCCCCCGGGCCAGGAGGAACACTGAAGCTTTCTTT. Protein sequence: CASSPRARRNTEAFF. The chain has TRBV7-3 and TRBJ1-1; D gene uncertain. This CDR3 contains 15 residues. V was cut by 5 bases and J by 1 base, with 14 bases left in between. In germline, CDR1 is SGHTA, CDR2 FQGTGA.

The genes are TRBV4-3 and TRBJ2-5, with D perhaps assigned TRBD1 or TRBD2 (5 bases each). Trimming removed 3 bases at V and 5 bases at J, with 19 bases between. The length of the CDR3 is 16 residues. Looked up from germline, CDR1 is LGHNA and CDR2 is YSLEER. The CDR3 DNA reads TGCGCCAGCAGCCAGGGGGATTCAGTATATAGGGAGACCCAGTACTTC. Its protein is CASSQGDSVYRETQYF.

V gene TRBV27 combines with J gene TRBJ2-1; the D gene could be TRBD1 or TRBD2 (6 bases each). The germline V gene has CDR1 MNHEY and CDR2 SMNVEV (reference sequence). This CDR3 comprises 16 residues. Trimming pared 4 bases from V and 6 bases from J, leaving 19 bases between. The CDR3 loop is CASSSPGSGQFNEQFF. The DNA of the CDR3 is TGTGCCAGCAGTTCGCCGGGTAGCGGACAGTTCAATGAGCAGTTCTTC.

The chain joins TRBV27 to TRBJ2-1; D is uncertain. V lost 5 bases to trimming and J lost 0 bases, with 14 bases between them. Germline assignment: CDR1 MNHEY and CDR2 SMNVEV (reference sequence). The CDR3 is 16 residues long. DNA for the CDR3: TGTGCCAGCAGTGCCGGATTGCGAAGCTCCTACAATGAGCAGTTCTTC. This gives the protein CASSAGLRSSYNEQFF.

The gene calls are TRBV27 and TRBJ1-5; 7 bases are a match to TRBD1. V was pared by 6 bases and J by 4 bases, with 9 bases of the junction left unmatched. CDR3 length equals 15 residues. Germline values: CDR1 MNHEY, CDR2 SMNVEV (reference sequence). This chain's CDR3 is CASRKSTGLNQPQHF. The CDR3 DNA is TGTGCCAGCAGAAAGTCGACAGGGCTTAATCAGCCCCAGCATTTT.

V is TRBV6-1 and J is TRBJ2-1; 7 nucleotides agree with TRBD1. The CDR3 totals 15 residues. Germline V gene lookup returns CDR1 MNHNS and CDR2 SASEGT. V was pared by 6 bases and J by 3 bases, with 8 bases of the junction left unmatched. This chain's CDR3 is CASRDVQGFYNEQFF. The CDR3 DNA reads TGTGCCAGCAGGGACGTACAGGGGTTCTACAATGAGCAGTTCTTC.

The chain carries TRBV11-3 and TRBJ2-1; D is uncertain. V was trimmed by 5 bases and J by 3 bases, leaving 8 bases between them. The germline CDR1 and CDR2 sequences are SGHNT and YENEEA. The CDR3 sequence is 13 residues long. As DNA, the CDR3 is TGTGCCAGCAGCGCCCTAGACTACAATGAGCAGTTCTTC. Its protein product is CASSALDYNEQFF.

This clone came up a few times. The CDR3 DNA reads as TGCGCCAGCAGCCAAGGCCCAGGGTTGCGCACTGAAGCTTTCTTT. This codes for CASSQGPGLRTEAFF. The genes are TRBV4-1 and TRBJ1-1; D might be TRBD1 (5 bases). Germline CDR1 and CDR2: MGHRA and YSYEKL. Deletions cut 1 base from V and 4 bases from J, with 13 bases between. This CDR3 has 15 residues.

The CDR3 loop is CAREESRADGTDTQYF. Written as DNA, the CDR3 is TGTGCCCGCGAAGAAAGTCGAGCGGATGGCACAGATACGCAGTATTTT. V is TRBV7-9 and J is TRBJ2-3, with D possibly being TRBD2 (5 bases). Trimming shortened V by 11 bases and J by 1 base, and 22 bases separated the two germline ends. The CDR3 runs 16 residues. From germline, CDR1 is SEHNR and CDR2 FQNEAQ (reference sequence).

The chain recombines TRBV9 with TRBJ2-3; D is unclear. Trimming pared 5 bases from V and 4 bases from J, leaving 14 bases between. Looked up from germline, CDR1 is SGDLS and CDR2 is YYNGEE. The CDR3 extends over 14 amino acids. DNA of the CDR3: TGTGCCAGCAGTTTACAAGGAACAGCAGATACGCAGTATTTT. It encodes CASSLQGTADTQYF.

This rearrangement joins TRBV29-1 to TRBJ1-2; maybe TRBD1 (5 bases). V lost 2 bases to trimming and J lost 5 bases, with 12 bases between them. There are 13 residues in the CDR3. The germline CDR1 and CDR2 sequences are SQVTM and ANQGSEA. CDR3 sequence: CSVEQAGRYGYTF. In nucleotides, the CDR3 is TGCAGCGTTGAACAGGCGGGGCGGTATGGCTACACCTTC.

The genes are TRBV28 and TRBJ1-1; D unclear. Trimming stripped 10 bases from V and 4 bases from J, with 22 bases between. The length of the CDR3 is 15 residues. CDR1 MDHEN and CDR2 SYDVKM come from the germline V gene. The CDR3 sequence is CATTEGSRLGTEAFF. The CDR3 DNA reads TGTGCCACCACCGAGGGCAGCCGCCTGGGCACTGAAGCTTTCTTT.

The CDR3 region is CASSENLVYWEQYF. In nucleotides, the CDR3 is TGTGCCAGCAGTGAGAACTTGGTGTATTGGGAGCAGTACTTC. The chain is built from TRBV6-1 and TRBJ2-7, with D hard to call. Deletions cut 3 bases from V and 7 bases from J, with 16 bases between. From germline, CDR1 is MNHNS and CDR2 SASEGT. CDR3 length equals 14 residues.

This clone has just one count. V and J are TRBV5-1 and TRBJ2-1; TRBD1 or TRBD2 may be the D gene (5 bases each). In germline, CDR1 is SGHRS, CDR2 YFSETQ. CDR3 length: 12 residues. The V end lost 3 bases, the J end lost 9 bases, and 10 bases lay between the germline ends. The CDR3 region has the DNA TGCGCCAGCAGCTCCGGGACCCCTGAGCAGTTCTTC. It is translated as CASSSGTPEQFF.

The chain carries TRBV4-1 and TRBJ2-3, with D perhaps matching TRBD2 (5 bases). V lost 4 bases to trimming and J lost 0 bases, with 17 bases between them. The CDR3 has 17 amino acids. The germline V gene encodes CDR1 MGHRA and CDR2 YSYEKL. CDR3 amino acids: CASSPPGGQVSTDTQYF. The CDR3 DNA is TGCGCCAGCAGCCCACCCGGCGGGCAGGTTAGCACAGATACGCAGTATTTT.

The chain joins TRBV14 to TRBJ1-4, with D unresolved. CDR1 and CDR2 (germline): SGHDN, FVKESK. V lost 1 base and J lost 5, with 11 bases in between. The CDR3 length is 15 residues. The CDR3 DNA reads TGTGCCAGCAGCCAAGGTCGAGCCCTCAATGAAAAACTGTTTTTT. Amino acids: CASSQGRALNEKLFF.

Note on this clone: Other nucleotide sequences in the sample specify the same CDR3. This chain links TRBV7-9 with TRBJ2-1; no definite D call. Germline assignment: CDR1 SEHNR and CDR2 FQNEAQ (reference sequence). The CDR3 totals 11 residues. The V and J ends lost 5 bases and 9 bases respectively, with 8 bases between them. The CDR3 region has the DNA TGTGCCAGCAGCCTGTACCGTGAGCAGTTCTTC. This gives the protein CASSLYREQFF.

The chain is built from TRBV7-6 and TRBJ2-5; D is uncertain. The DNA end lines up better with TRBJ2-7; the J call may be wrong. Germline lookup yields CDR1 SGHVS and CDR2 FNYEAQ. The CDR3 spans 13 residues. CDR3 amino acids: CASSLGGMYEQYF. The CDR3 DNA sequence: TGTGCCAGCAGCTTAGGGGGAATGTACGAGCAGTACTTC.